Below, 14 T cell receptor beta chains from the same sample are listed, as sequenced in a study of T cell responses to AZD1222 COVID-19 vaccine. TCRdb's table, derived via immunoSEQ multiplex PCR, lists solely in-frame clones and lacks some. The data show over 150,000 clones, over 80% seen once. The specimen comprised peripheral blood, sampled on day 0 of AZD1222 vaccination. These receptors all stem from an adult in good health.

The chain joins TRBV7-2 to TRBJ1-3; a weak D match, TRBD1 (6 bases). Germline lookup yields CDR1 SGHTA and CDR2 FQGNSA. The CDR3 length is 15 residues. Trimming took off 5 bases at V and 4 bases at J, with 15 bases between the two ends. The CDR3 DNA reads as TGTGCCAGCAGCCTTCCCACAGGGACAGGAAACACCATATATTTT. Translated, it gives CASSLPTGTGNTIYF.

This clone was recorded once. The chain recombines TRBV2 with TRBJ1-1; 9 bases are shared with TRBD1. This CDR3 contains 14 residues. Germline values: CDR1 SNHLY, CDR2 FYNNEI. The ends lost 6 bases at V and 1 base at J; junction bases unmatched: 3. The CDR3 is CASREDRGNTEAFF. The CDR3 DNA sequence: TGTGCCAGCAGGGAGGACAGGGGGAACACTGAAGCTTTCTTT.

The CDR3 reads CASSLAGGAFGYTF. The CDR3 DNA reads TGCGCCAGCAGCTTGGCTGGGGGCGCGTTTGGCTACACCTTC. The chain carries TRBV5-1 and TRBJ1-2, with TRBD1 as a possible D gene (6 bases). The V end was cut by 0 bases, the J end by 7 bases, with 13 bases between. The CDR3 covers 14 residues. Germline V CDR1 and CDR2: SGHRS, YFSETQ.

The chain recombines TRBV2 with TRBJ2-3, with 7 bases aligning to TRBD1. CDR3 length equals 16 residues. V lost 1 base, J lost 1 base, and 5 bases stayed unmatched. The germline CDR1 and CDR2 sequences are SNHLY and FYNNEI. The DNA for the CDR3 is TGTGCCAGCAGTGAAGGAAGGGGGCAAGGCACAGATACGCAGTATTTT. This translates into CASSEGRGQGTDTQYF.

This chain connects TRBV19 to TRBJ2-7; the D gene is possibly TRBD2 (6 bases). Germline loops: CDR1 LNHDA, CDR2 SQIVND (reference sequence). V lost 7 bases, J lost 3 bases, and 16 bases lay in between. The CDR3 runs 14 residues. The CDR3 here is CASMMAGPYYEQYF. The CDR3 nucleotides are TGTGCCAGTATGATGGCGGGACCCTACTACGAGCAGTACTTC.

V and J are TRBV11-2 and TRBJ1-1; perhaps TRBD1 as D (5 bases). From germline, CDR1 is SGHAT and CDR2 FQNNGV. This CDR3 comprises 16 residues. The V end lost 1 base, the J end lost 3 bases, and 15 bases lay between the germline ends. In nucleotides, the CDR3 is TGTGCCAGCAGCTTAGCCCTGCAGGGAAGAGACACTGAAGCTTTCTTT. Its translation: CASSLALQGRDTEAFF.

The chain recombines TRBV3-1 (or the pseudogene TRBV3-2) with TRBJ2-5, with 8 bases lining up with TRBD1. This CDR3 is 14 amino acids long. J was trimmed by 5 bases and V by 3 bases; bases with no gene match: 5. Germline assignment: CDR1 LGHDT and CDR2 YNNKEL (reference sequence). CDR3 DNA sequence: TGTGCCAGCAGCCAGCAGGGGGCCAGGGAGACCCAGTACTTC. Translation gives CASSQQGARETQYF.

V and J are TRBV4-3 and TRBJ1-1; 9 bases line up with TRBD1. The CDR3 totals 14 residues. With V trimmed by 2 bases and J by 7 bases, 5 bases remained unmatched. CDR1 LGHNA and CDR2 YSLEER come from the germline V gene. The CDR3 sequence: CASSQLQGQGEAFF. CDR3 in DNA: TGCGCCAGCAGCCAACTACAGGGACAGGGTGAAGCTTTCTTT.

The CDR3 coding sequence is TGTGCCAGCAGCTTGGGAAGTGTGGGCACTGAAGCTTTCTTT. Protein sequence: CASSLGSVGTEAFF. The chain carries TRBV5-4 and TRBJ1-1; D gene uncertain. The CDR3 extends over 14 amino acids. V lost 0 bases and J 4 bases, leaving 10 bases between the germline ends. Looked up from germline, CDR1 is SGHNT and CDR2 is YYREEE (reference sequence).

The CDR3 protein is CASSRGTGASVYNEQFF. The CDR3 DNA follows: TGTGCCAGCAGTCGTGGGACCGGCGCTTCGGTCTACAATGAGCAGTTCTTC. This chain connects TRBV6-2 or TRBV6-3 to TRBJ2-1, with D possibly being TRBD1 or TRBD2 (5 bases each). Trimming left V 5 bases short and J 3 bases short, with 20 bases between. This CDR3 is built from 17 residues. Germline CDR1 and CDR2: MNHEY and SVGEGT.

This sequence joins TRBV2 and TRBJ2-5, with a weak D call TRBD1 (6 bases). This CDR3 has 12 residues. Germline V gives CDR1 SNHLY, CDR2 FYNNEI. V lost 6 bases to trimming and J lost 5 bases, with 10 bases between them. CDR3 coding DNA: TGTGCCAGCAGGGGGGCGAGCGAGACCCAGTACTTC. As protein: CASRGASETQYF. Full variable domain (outside the CDR3, taken from reference TRBV2 and TRBJ2-5): EPEVTQTPSHQVTQMGQEVILRCVPISNHLYFYWYRQILGQKVEFLVSFYNNEISEKSEIFDDQFSVERPDGSNFTLKIRSTKLEDSAMYFCASRGASETQYFGPGTRLLVL.

This rearrangement joins TRBV7-8 to TRBJ2-1, with TRBD2 identical over 13 bases. The CDR3 sequence is 17 residues long. J gave up 3 bases and V 4 bases, and 6 bases lay outside the gene matches. CDR1 SGHVS and CDR2 FQNEAQ come from the germline V gene. The CDR3 spells CASSSRTSGRFYNEQFF. DNA of the CDR3: TGTGCCAGCAGCTCTCGGACTAGCGGGAGATTCTACAATGAGCAGTTCTTC.

This clone has just one count. This rearrangement joins TRBV30 to TRBJ1-2, with 9 bases that match TRBD1. This CDR3 is 17 amino acids long. Losses at the gene ends were 5 bases for V and 2 bases for J; bases not matched to a gene: 15. Germline V gives CDR1 GTSNPN, CDR2 SVGIG (reference sequence). The CDR3 spells CAWRAGGGTGTNYGYTF. Written as DNA, the CDR3 is TGTGCCTGGCGGGCCGGGGGGGGGACAGGGACCAACTATGGCTACACCTTC.

Note on this clone: A read error may account for a junction end that differs from germline. The chain uses TRBV5-1 and TRBJ2-1; 8 bases map to TRBD1. The germline gives CDR1 SGHRS, CDR2 YFSETQ. CDR3 length: 15 residues. The DNA of the CDR3 is TGCGCCAGCAGTTTGGACAGGGTGGCATGGAATGAGCAGTTCTTC. Amino acids: CASSLDRVAWNEQFF.